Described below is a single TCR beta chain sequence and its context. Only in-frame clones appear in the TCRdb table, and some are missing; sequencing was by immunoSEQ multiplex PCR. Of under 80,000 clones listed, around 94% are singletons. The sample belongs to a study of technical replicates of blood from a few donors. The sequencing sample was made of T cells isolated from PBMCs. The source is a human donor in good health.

In nucleotides, the CDR3 is TGTGCCAGCAGCGGTGGACAGTGGGGCACTGAAGCTTTCTTT. Amino acids: CASSGGQWGTEAFF. The chain joins TRBV9 to TRBJ1-1, with a tentative D call TRBD1 (6 bases). This CDR3 contains 14 residues. V was pared by 3 bases and J by 4 bases, with 13 bases between. The V gene's germline CDR1 is SGDLS and CDR2 YYNGEE.